These T cell receptor beta chains were read from a single sample in a study of control samples from healthy donors and cancer patients. Generated by immunoSEQ multiplex PCR, the TCRdb table keeps only in-frame clones and is missing some. This sample has around 68,000 clones, with around 84% found just once. The source material was blood. The receptors derive from a middle-aged man in good health. The CDR3 runs from the conserved cysteine through the conserved F or W. The order of the fields is CDR3 length, J gene, V gene, CDR3 protein.

length: 15; J: TRBJ2-3; V: TRBV27; CDR3: CASSWTSGATDTQYF
length: 18; J: TRBJ2-1; V: TRBV14; CDR3: CASSHGTSGTPGNNEQFF
length: 14; J: TRBJ2-7; V: TRBV6-5; CDR3: CASSRGPFGYEQYF
length: 12; J: TRBJ2-1; V: TRBV2; CDR3: CASSEIPRTQFF
length: 12; J: TRBJ2-1; V: TRBV11-3; CDR3: CASSLIPHEQFF
length: 13; J: TRBJ2-7; V: TRBV7-9; CDR3: CASSLVGPIEQYF
length: 13; J: TRBJ2-7; V: TRBV28; CDR3: CATIGIPAYEQYF
length: 14; J: TRBJ1-1; V: TRBV7-6; CDR3: CASSLASMDTEAFF
length: 14; J: TRBJ2-7; V: TRBV21-1; CDR3: CASSKEAGPYEQYF
length: 14; J: TRBJ2-1; V: TRBV11-3; CDR3: CASSSLAGLAEQFF
length: 14; J: TRBJ1-1; V: TRBV18; CDR3: CASSPSGALTEAFF
length: 15; J: TRBJ1-4; V: TRBV2; CDR3: CASSPIRATNEKLFF
length: 13; J: TRBJ2-3; V: TRBV7-9; CDR3: CASSLVGADTQYF
length: 14; J: TRBJ2-3; V: TRBV5-1; CDR3: CASSELLGADTQYF